The next 7 T cell receptor beta chains were all read from a single sample in a study of CD8+ T cells in alopecia areata. Treatment in this sample: oral pan-JAK inhibitor, 5-10 mg twice daily. Extraction and reverse transcription of RNA yielded cDNA as the sequencing template. Sequenced by immunoSEQ multiplex PCR; TCRdb stores in-frame clones only, minus some. The table records fewer than 150,000 clones, about 54% of them present only once. The specimen comprised CD8+ T cells sorted from blood, sampled at week 4, from a patient treated with tofacitinib. The receptors here all came from a human donor with alopecia areata.

This clone occurred a few times. This chain connects TRBV27 to TRBJ2-7; 11 positions agree with TRBD2. V was clipped by 8 bases and J by 0 bases; unmatched bases: 3. This CDR3 contains 14 residues. CDR1 and CDR2 (germline): MNHEY, SMNVEV (reference sequence). CDR3 loop: CASATSGGSYEQYF. The DNA of the CDR3 is TGTGCCAGCGCCACTAGCGGGGGCTCCTACGAGCAGTACTTC.

This chain links TRBV7-2 with TRBJ2-5; maybe TRBD1 (8 bases). CDR1 and CDR2 (germline): SGHTA, FQGNSA. This CDR3 region has 15 residues. V gave up 0 bases and J gave up 5 bases, with 13 bases separating them. The CDR3 loop is CASSLADREGETQYF. The CDR3 nucleotides read TGTGCCAGCAGCTTAGCGGACAGGGAGGGGGAGACCCAGTACTTC.

The rearrangement joins TRBV6-6 to TRBJ1-3; 7 bases agree with TRBD1. Germline V gives CDR1 MNHNY, CDR2 SVGAGI (reference sequence). The CDR3 is 15 residues long. The trim removed 5 bases at V and 0 bases at J, leaving 4 bases unmatched. CDR3 residues: CASSPGGYSGNTIYF. The CDR3 bases are TGTGCCAGCAGTCCAGGGGGGTACTCTGGAAACACCATATATTTT.

The chain employs TRBV29-1 and TRBJ2-6; no clear D. This CDR3 has 14 residues. V was shortened by 7 bases and J by 0 bases, with 10 bases between the two germline ends. Per germline, CDR1 SQVTM and CDR2 ANQGSEA. The CDR3 sequence is CSALHYSGANVLTF. The CDR3 region has the DNA TGCAGCGCCCTTCACTACTCTGGGGCCAACGTCCTGACTTTC.

For the CDR3, the DNA is TGTGCCAGCAGCTTGTCAGGGACGCCCCAGCATTTT. The encoded protein is CASSLSGTPQHF. The chain joins TRBV5-6 to TRBJ1-5, with TRBD1 as a possible D gene (5 bases). This CDR3 is 12 amino acids long. Trimming took off 1 base at V and 9 bases at J, with 8 bases between the two ends. Germline V lookup: CDR1 SGHDT, CDR2 YYEEEE. The full variable domain, completed using reference TRBV5-6 and TRBJ1-5, is DAGVTQSPTHLIKTRGQQVTLRCSPKSGHDTVSWYQQALGQGPQFIFQYYEEEERQRGNFPDRFSGHQFPNYSSELNVNALLLGDSALYLCASSLSGTPQHFGDGTRLSIL.

J is TRBJ2-3 and V is TRBV5-6, with 9 bases matching TRBD1. Unmatched junction bases numbered 7, after V lost 3 bases and J lost 2 bases. Germline assignment: CDR1 SGHDT and CDR2 YYEEEE. This CDR3 spans 16 amino acids. In DNA, the CDR3 is TGTGCCAGCAGCTCCTCGACAGGGGGGAACACAGATACGCAGTATTTT. Protein product: CASSSSTGGNTDTQYF.

In this sample, this clone turned up a few times. V and J are TRBV30 and TRBJ1-5; D call uncertain. CDR1 is GTSNPN, CDR2 SVGIG, per germline (reference sequence). Trimming shortened V by 0 bases and J by 1 base, and 10 bases separated the two germline ends. CDR3 length: 15 amino acids. In DNA form, the CDR3 reads TGTGCCTGGAGTGTAGGGCAGGTCAGCAATCAGCCCCAGCATTTT. This sequence encodes CAWSVGQVSNQPQHF.